These 24 T cell receptor beta chains were all obtained from the same sample, sequenced in a study of cytotoxic CD8 clonotypes in ibrutinib-treated CLL. Clones were read by immunoSEQ multiplex PCR, and TCRdb kept only the in-frame ones, dropping some. The table includes 110,000 to 150,000 clones, 70% to 80% detected once. The sample was PBMCs, taken after 12 months of ibrutinib treatment. Receptor source: a human donor with chronic lymphocytic leukemia.

This rearrangement joins TRBV5-1 to TRBJ2-7, with 9 bases lining up with TRBD1. Germline assignment: CDR1 SGHRS and CDR2 YFSETQ. Germline trimming cut 1 base from V and 3 bases from J; bases unmatched to any gene: 5. The CDR3 extends over 15 amino acids. DNA of the CDR3: TGCGCCAGCAGCTTGAGTACAGGGGGCGACTACGAGCAGTACTTC. The encoded protein is CASSLSTGGDYEQYF.

The chain recombines TRBV7-9 with TRBJ2-3; TRBD2 agrees at 12 bases. Germline V gives CDR1 SEHNR, CDR2 FQNEAQ (reference sequence). V was pared by 3 bases and J by 3 bases, with 4 bases of the junction left unmatched. The CDR3 consists of 16 residues. The DNA for the CDR3 is TGTGCCAGCAGCTTCCGACTAGCGGGAGTTACAGATACGCAGTATTTT. Translating it yields CASSFRLAGVTDTQYF.

The rearrangement uses TRBV2 and TRBJ2-7, with TRBD1 as a possible D gene (6 bases). Trimming removed 6 bases at V and 6 bases at J, with 21 bases between. The germline gives CDR1 SNHLY, CDR2 FYNNEI. The CDR3 extends over 15 amino acids. The CDR3: CASRLNIRGGGEQYF. Here the CDR3 DNA reads TGTGCCAGCAGGCTTAATATCAGGGGCGGAGGCGAGCAGTACTTC.

The count of this clone is one. The CDR3 region has the DNA TGTGCCAGCAGAGACAGGGGCATGAATTCACCCCTCCACTTT. As protein: CASRDRGMNSPLHF. The V call is TRBV9, the J call TRBJ1-6; 8 nucleotides align to TRBD1. The CDR3 is made up of 14 amino acids. Unmatched junction bases numbered 5, after V lost 5 bases and J lost 7 bases. CDR1 and CDR2 from the germline V gene are SGDLS and YYNGEE.

Of note for this clone: The identical CDR3 is also encoded by other nucleotide sequences in the sample. The chain carries TRBV5-1 and TRBJ2-5, with 8 bases matching TRBD1. The trim removed 0 bases at V and 5 bases at J, leaving 3 bases unmatched. CDR1 and CDR2 (germline): SGHRS, YFSETQ. The CDR3 is 14 residues long. As DNA, the CDR3 is TGCGCCAGCAGCTTGGCAGGGGGCCAGGAGACCCAGTACTTC. This sequence encodes CASSLAGGQETQYF.

The J gene is TRBJ1-2, the V gene TRBV19; 7 nucleotides align to TRBD1. V lost 0 bases to trimming and J lost 4 bases; unmatched junction nucleotides: 8. The CDR3 loop spans 16 amino acids. Germline V gives CDR1 LNHDA, CDR2 SQIVND (reference sequence). CDR3 residues: CASSIDRQGGSYGYTF. As DNA, the CDR3 is TGTGCCAGTAGTATAGATCGACAGGGAGGGTCCTATGGCTACACCTTC. Supplemented by reference TRBV19 and TRBJ1-2, the full variable domain reads DGGITQSPKYLFRKEGQNVTLSCEQNLNHDAMYWYRQDPGQGLRLIYYSQIVNDFQKGDIAEGYSVSREKKESFPLTVTSAQKNPTAFYLCASSIDRQGGSYGYTFGSGTRLTVV.

This clone showed up just a few times. The chain joins TRBV7-9 to TRBJ1-1, with 9 positions matching TRBD1. J lost 3 bases, V lost 5 bases, and 4 bases had no gene match. The CDR3 runs 14 residues. Germline lookup yields CDR1 SEHNR and CDR2 FQNEAQ (reference sequence). The CDR3 coding sequence is TGTGCCAGCAGCCCCACAGGGGGCTACACTGAAGCTTTCTTT. This sequence encodes CASSPTGGYTEAFF.

This chain uses TRBV4-1 with TRBJ1-4; D remains unclear. Trimming removed 5 bases at V and 2 bases at J, with 15 bases between. The CDR3 covers 16 residues. Germline values: CDR1 MGHRA, CDR2 YSYEKL. This chain's CDR3 is CASSSTRAGTNEKLFF. The DNA of the CDR3 is TGCGCCAGCAGCTCTACCCGCGCGGGGACTAATGAAAAACTGTTTTTT.

V and J are TRBV30 and TRBJ1-2; the D is unclear. V dropped 3 bases and J dropped 4 bases, with 12 bases sitting between them. The CDR3 contains 13 residues. The germline CDR1 and CDR2 sequences are GTSNPN and SVGIG (reference sequence). The CDR3 is CAWSSLDSYGYTF. CDR3 DNA: TGTGCCTGGAGCTCCCTTGATTCCTATGGCTACACCTTC.

The chain employs TRBV9 and TRBJ2-3, with 13 positions matching TRBD2. The CDR3 is 16 amino acids. The J segment lost 2 bases and the V segment lost 3 bases, leaving 3 bases of the junction unmatched. From germline, CDR1 is SGDLS and CDR2 YYNGEE. CDR3: CASSGGLAGVTDTQYF. The CDR3 DNA sequence: TGTGCCAGCAGCGGAGGACTAGCGGGAGTCACAGATACGCAGTATTTT. Combining the CDR3 with reference TRBV9 and TRBJ2-3 gives the whole variable domain DSGVTQTPKHLITATGQRVTLRCSPRSGDLSVYWYQQSLDQGLQFLIQYYNGEERAKGNILERFSAQQFPDLHSELNLSSLELGDSALYFCASSGGLAGVTDTQYFGPGTRLTVL.

As for this clone: Within the sample, other DNA sequences also encode this same CDR3. The chain has TRBV2 and TRBJ1-5; TRBD1 agrees at 7 bases. This CDR3 contains 14 residues. With V trimmed by 4 bases and J by 2 bases, 2 bases remained unmatched. CDR1 SNHLY and CDR2 FYNNEI come from the germline V gene. This CDR3 reads CASSGQGGNQPQHF. Written as DNA, the CDR3 is TGTGCCAGCAGTGGACAGGGCGGCAATCAGCCCCAGCATTTT.

The CDR3 sequence: CASSHVGGYTF. CDR3 DNA: TGTGCCAGCAGTCATGTCGGTGGCTACACCTTC. The V call is TRBV7-9, the J call TRBJ1-2; no firm D call. This CDR3 has 11 amino acids. Germline V gene lookup returns CDR1 SEHNR and CDR2 FQNEAQ (reference sequence). V was trimmed by 6 bases and J by 7 bases, leaving 9 bases between them.

The rearrangement joins TRBV27 to TRBJ1-5; TRBD1 matches 9 bases. The CDR3 runs to 17 residues. Germline CDR1 MNHEY, CDR2 SMNVEV (reference sequence). Trimming cost V 6 bases and J 1 base; bases outside gene matches: 10. The CDR3 region is CASRPTGGALSNQPQHF. DNA of the CDR3: TGTGCCAGCAGACCAACAGGGGGCGCGTTGAGCAATCAGCCCCAGCATTTT.

The chain recombines TRBV7-9 with TRBJ2-3; TRBD1 matches 11 bases. The germline V gene has CDR1 SEHNR and CDR2 FQNEAQ (reference sequence). This CDR3 is 17 amino acids long. The junction had 12 bases not matched to a gene; V was cut back by 5 bases and J by 5 bases. CDR3 sequence (DNA): TGTGCCAGCAGCCCTTATGGACAGGGGGCTAGCGGAGATACGCAGTATTTT. It translates to CASSPYGQGASGDTQYF.

The chain uses TRBV5-6 and TRBJ2-3; D remains ambiguous. This CDR3 spans 12 amino acids. CDR1 and CDR2 (germline): SGHDT, YYEEEE. Trimming stripped 3 bases from V and 1 base from J, with 3 bases between. CDR3 loop: CASSWGTDTQYF. DNA of the CDR3: TGTGCCAGCAGCTGGGGCACAGATACGCAGTATTTT.

This clone came up a few times. The chain has TRBV6-4 and TRBJ2-3; 7 bases agree with TRBD2. CDR3 length equals 18 residues. CDR1 and CDR2 (germline): MRHNA, SNTAGT. V dropped 1 base and J dropped 2; count of bases not matched to a gene: 12. The CDR3 is CASSDFQRGRDFTDTQYF. The CDR3 DNA follows: TGTGCCAGCAGTGACTTCCAGCGGGGCCGAGATTTCACAGATACGCAGTATTTT.

The chain joins TRBV15 to TRBJ2-7; D is unresolved. Deletions cut 1 base from V and 0 bases from J, with 16 bases between. The CDR3 consists of 17 residues. CDR1 is LNHNV, CDR2 YYDKDF, per germline (reference sequence). CDR3 amino acids: CATSRGGWPISSYEQYF. The CDR3 DNA sequence: TGTGCCACCAGCAGAGGTGGGTGGCCAATCTCCTCCTACGAGCAGTACTTC.

For this clone: Other nucleotide sequences from this sample produce the same CDR3. This chain uses TRBV5-6 with TRBJ2-7; D not resolved. This CDR3 contains 11 residues. CDR1 SGHDT and CDR2 YYEEEE come from the germline V gene. V was clipped by 0 bases and J by 3 bases, with 1 base between them. Here the CDR3 reads CASSLGYEQYF. In DNA, the CDR3 is TGTGCCAGCAGCTTGGGCTACGAGCAGTACTTC.

The rearrangement uses TRBV18 and TRBJ2-7; TRBD1 matches 7 bases. Germline trimming cut 2 bases from V and 0 bases from J; bases unmatched to any gene: 7. The V gene's germline CDR1 is KGHSH and CDR2 LQKENI. The CDR3 spans 16 residues. CDR3 residues: CASSPGSTGSSYEQYF. In DNA, the CDR3 is TGTGCCAGCTCACCAGGTTCGACAGGGAGCTCCTACGAGCAGTACTTC.

This clone was recorded only once. The chain has TRBV9 and TRBJ2-7, with D possibly matching TRBD1 (5 bases). Deletions cut 3 bases from V and 7 bases from J, with 20 bases between. This CDR3 is built from 15 residues. Germline V gene lookup returns CDR1 SGDLS and CDR2 YYNGEE. The CDR3 coding sequence is TGTGCCAGCAGCGCGCAGGGCCAGGGTTACTGGGAGCAGTACTTC. It yields the protein CASSAQGQGYWEQYF.

The chain carries TRBV5-6 and TRBJ1-3; 7 bases are a match to TRBD1. The V segment lost 0 bases and the J segment 2 bases; nucleotides outside the gene matches: 2. The length of the CDR3 is 15 residues. Germline V gene data show CDR1 as SGHDT and CDR2 as YYEEEE. The CDR3 loop is CASSLVRGAGNTIYF. The CDR3 nucleotides are TGTGCCAGCAGCTTGGTCAGGGGGGCTGGAAACACCATATATTTT.

Ten or more counts support this clone. This chain connects TRBV6-1 to TRBJ2-5, with 10 bases identical to TRBD1. With 0 bases clipped from V and 5 bases from J, the junction kept 6 bases outside the gene matches. The CDR3 is made up of 16 amino acids. Germline loops: CDR1 MNHNS, CDR2 SASEGT. CDR3: CASSEATGGVLETQYF. CDR3 nucleotide sequence: TGTGCCAGCAGTGAAGCGACAGGGGGCGTTTTGGAGACCCAGTACTTC.

This rearrangement joins TRBV21-1 to TRBJ2-1; the D call in the table, TRBD1, was not verified against the DNA. TRBV21-1 is classified as a pseudogene. The CDR3 sequence is 15 residues long. The CDR3 DNA follows: TGTGCCAGCAGCACCCGACAGGGGGAGAACAATGAGCAGTTCTTC. It yields the protein CASSTRQGENNEQFF.

V usage is TRBV5-1 and J usage is TRBJ1-5; a weak D match, TRBD1 (5 bases). V was cut by 0 bases and J by 4 bases, with 17 bases left in between. Germline loops: CDR1 SGHRS, CDR2 YFSETQ. The CDR3 runs 17 residues. CDR3: CASSLALKESGNQPQHF. CDR3 DNA sequence: TGCGCCAGCAGCTTGGCGCTGAAAGAATCAGGGAATCAGCCCCAGCATTTT.